The 14 T cell receptor beta chains given below trace back to one sample, sequenced in a study of PD-1 blockade in classical Hodgkin lymphoma. Clones were read by immunoSEQ multiplex PCR, and TCRdb kept only the in-frame ones, dropping some. The sample contains approximately 30,000 clones, roughly 92% of which appear only once. As for time point: newly diagnosed, previously untreated cHL patient sample. Material: peripheral blood mononuclear cells (PBMCs). The origin of the receptors is a human donor with classical Hodgkin lymphoma.

The V call is TRBV18, the J call TRBJ2-3; D ambiguous. CDR3 length equals 13 residues. The germline V gene has CDR1 KGHSH and CDR2 LQKENI. V lost 1 base to trimming and J lost 2 bases, with 4 bases between them. The CDR3 sequence: CASSPRDTDTQYF. The CDR3 bases are TGTGCCAGCTCACCACGGGACACAGATACGCAGTATTTT.

V gene TRBV30 combines with J gene TRBJ1-2; a possible D gene is TRBD1 (5 bases). The CDR3 sequence is 11 residues long. V shed 5 bases and J shed 5 bases, with 9 bases lying between them. Germline assignment: CDR1 GTSNPN and CDR2 SVGIG (reference sequence). CDR3: CAWGTGYGYTF. As DNA, the CDR3 is TGTGCCTGGGGGACTGGGTATGGCTACACCTTC.

This chain connects TRBV30 to TRBJ2-1; D possibly corresponds to TRBD1 (5 bases). Trimming left V 8 bases short and J 0 bases short, with 8 bases between. The CDR3 runs 12 residues. The germline CDR1 and CDR2 sequences are GTSNPN and SVGIG (reference sequence). The CDR3: CAAGRSYNEQFF. In nucleotides, the CDR3 is TGTGCCGCAGGGCGCTCCTACAATGAGCAGTTCTTC.

The chain uses TRBV29-1 and TRBJ2-5, with D uncertain. V dropped 4 bases and J dropped 4 bases, with 10 bases sitting between them. The CDR3 runs 12 residues. The germline V gene has CDR1 SQVTM and CDR2 ANQGSEA. The CDR3 here is CSVGFLGETQYF. The DNA of the CDR3 is TGCAGCGTTGGTTTCCTTGGAGAGACCCAGTACTTC.

The rearrangement joins TRBV9 to TRBJ2-5; the D gene is possibly TRBD1 (5 bases). The CDR3 is 14 amino acids. Germline V CDR1 and CDR2: SGDLS, YYNGEE. V shed 4 bases and J shed 5 bases, with 15 bases lying between them. The CDR3 loop is CASSFGQGMETQYF. The CDR3 DNA is TGTGCCAGCAGCTTCGGGCAGGGCATGGAGACCCAGTACTTC.

The chain employs TRBV28 and TRBJ2-2, with 10 bases aligning to TRBD2. Germline CDR1 reads MDHEN; CDR2 reads SYDVKM. Losses at the gene ends were 8 bases for V and 4 bases for J; bases not matched to a gene: 4. This CDR3 region has 14 residues. The DNA of the CDR3 is TGTGCCAGCGGGGCTAGCGGGAGCACCGGGGAGCTGTTTTTT. This encodes CASGASGSTGELFF.

The rearrangement joins TRBV28 to TRBJ1-1; TRBD1 is a possible D gene (5 bases). This CDR3 is built from 15 residues. CDR1 and CDR2 from the germline V gene are MDHEN and SYDVKM. V lost 4 bases and J 4 bases, leaving 16 bases between the germline ends. CDR3 coding DNA: TGTGCCAGCAGTTCCGAGGGGAGCGGGGGCACTGAAGCTTTCTTT. Residues: CASSSEGSGGTEAFF. The full variable domain, its missing parts supplied by reference TRBV28 and TRBJ1-1, is DVKVTQSSRYLVKRTGEKVFLECVQDMDHENMFWYRQDPGLGLRLIYFSYDVKMKEKGDIPEGYSVSREKKERFSLILESASTNQTSMYLCASSSEGSGGTEAFFGQGTRLTVV.

The chain couples TRBV11-2 to TRBJ2-1, with a tentative D call TRBD2 (5 bases). Germline V CDR1 and CDR2: SGHAT, FQNNGV. This CDR3 comprises 12 residues. V was shortened by 0 bases and J by 9 bases, with 6 bases between the two germline ends. The CDR3 coding sequence is TGTGCCAGCAGCTTAGATCGGGGTGAGCAGTTCTTC. This codes for CASSLDRGEQFF.

The V call is TRBV4-1, the J call TRBJ2-2; 9 bases match TRBD2. The CDR3 extends over 16 amino acids. Germline values: CDR1 MGHRA, CDR2 YSYEKL. V dropped 3 bases and J dropped 6; count of bases not matched to a gene: 8. The chain's CDR3 is CASSHHSGRSAGELFF. DNA for the CDR3: TGCGCCAGCAGCCATCACAGCGGGAGGTCCGCCGGGGAGCTGTTTTTT.

The chain uses TRBV5-4 and TRBJ1-2; tentative D call: TRBD1 (5 bases). This CDR3 is built from 14 residues. V lost 0 bases and J lost 1, with 7 bases in between. CDR1 is SGHNT, CDR2 YYREEE, per germline (reference sequence). CDR3 sequence (DNA): TGTGCCAGCAGCTTGGGGGGGGTTAACTATGGCTACACCTTC. Translation: CASSLGGVNYGYTF. The variable domain in full, with the rest retrieved from reference TRBV5-4 and TRBJ1-2, is ETGVTQSPTHLIKTRGQQVTLRCSSQSGHNTVSWYQQALGQGPQFIFQYYREEENGRGNFPPRFSGLQFPNYSSELNVNALELDDSALYLCASSLGGVNYGYTFGSGTRLTVV.

This chain uses TRBV28 with TRBJ1-2; 7 bases are shared with TRBD1. Germline V gene data show CDR1 as MDHEN and CDR2 as SYDVKM. V lost 5 bases and J lost 5; bases outside the gene matches: 8. The CDR3 is 14 residues long. The CDR3 loop reads CASSPAGTAYGYTF. As DNA, the CDR3 is TGTGCCAGCAGTCCGGCCGGGACAGCTTATGGCTACACCTTC.

The chain employs TRBV6-5 and TRBJ1-1, with D unclear. The CDR3 runs to 15 residues. Germline V lookup: CDR1 MNHEY, CDR2 SVGAGI. The germline V and J ends were trimmed by 0 bases and 0 bases, with 8 bases remaining between them. CDR3 nucleotide sequence: TGTGCCAGCAGTTACTCTGGGTTTTTGAACACTGAAGCTTTCTTT. Protein sequence: CASSYSGFLNTEAFF.

The chain has TRBV6-5 and TRBJ1-6; a weak D match, TRBD1 (5 bases). CDR1 MNHEY and CDR2 SVGAGI come from the germline V gene. The V end lost 10 bases, the J end lost 5 bases, and 15 bases lay between the germline ends. The length of the CDR3 is 14 residues. The CDR3 DNA reads as TGTGCCACAAAGGGAGGGGAAGATAATTCACCCCTCCACTTT. It encodes CATKGGEDNSPLHF.

The chain combines TRBV7-2 with TRBJ2-3; 15 nucleotides line up with TRBD2. In germline, CDR1 is SGHTA, CDR2 FQGNSA. Losses at the gene ends were 5 bases for V and 6 bases for J; bases not matched to a gene: 9. The length of the CDR3 is 17 residues. The CDR3 DNA reads TGTGCCAGCAGCCCGGGACTAGCGGGAGGCGGGCCCGATACGCAGTATTTT. Amino acids: CASSPGLAGGGPDTQYF.